The clone carrying this T cell receptor (beta chain) has a count of ten or more. Antigen specificity is unknown. The CDR3 contains 15 residues. Germline assignment: CDR1 SGHTA and CDR2 FQGNSA. Trimming cost V 5 bases and J 2 bases; bases outside gene matches: 8. The record originates from a study of regulatory T cells in long-lasting Graves disease. Documented time point: persistent/refractory GD, antithyroid drugs over 5 years with positive TRAb. The TCR library was made from RNA extracted from PBMCs. One endocrinology department in Xi'an, China, was where patients came from. General study points: New patients shared approximately 930 public clonotypes, fewer than the approximately 2,700 shared by persistent patients. Under persistent disease, TRBV28, TRBJ1-2 and TRBJ2-5 were used preferentially.

Relying on iRepertoire HTBI primers and Arm-PCR of CDR3 regions, the team built TCR beta libraries. Each CDR3 protein gets one entry after TCRdb re-called the multiplex PCR reads with MiXCR. The sample records 300,000 to 350,000 distinct CDR3 sequences, about 20% being singletons. The clonotype originates from a female donor with Graves disease. The sequencing used peripheral blood mononuclear cells (PBMCs), collected when the disease was refractory, from a patient treated with antithyroid drugs. The chain joins TRBV7-2 to TRBJ2-5; 7 positions agree with TRBD1. The CDR3: CASSPSPGGQETQYF. The CDR3 DNA reads as TGTGCCAGCAGCCCCTCCCCAGGGGGACAAGAGACCCAGTACTTC.